In this sample, the clone carrying this T cell receptor (beta chain) turned up many times. This sample is drawn from a study of molecular identifiers for immune sequencing clone quantification. Across the study: Four of five splits of RNA from around 18,000 or 91,000 naive CD8 cells were sequenced in replicates.

In preparing bulk TCR libraries, previously described methods and listed TCR primers were used. TCRdb recomputed calls from the PCR reads with MiXCR, one row per CDR3 protein. The sample has about 640,000 distinct CDR3 sequences, just under 20% seen once; the top ten hold 0.7% to 1%. Naive CD8 libraries were made from roughly 20,000 to 1,000,000 sorted cells, and they used 10%, 30% or 50% RNA. CD8+CD4-CCR7+CD45RA+ cells were sorted as naive CD8 T cells. This CDR3 has 14 residues. V gave up 3 bases and J gave up 5 bases, with 15 bases separating them. Germline V gene sequence: CDR1 SGDLS, CDR2 YYNGEE. The rearrangement joins TRBV9 to TRBJ2-7; tentatively, D is TRBD1 or TRBD2 (6 bases each). The sequencing input was naive CD8+ T cells from blood, with Jurkat cell RNA spiked in. The subset is: FACS-sorted CD8+CD4-CCR7+CD45RA+ naive T cells. The sequence came from a human donor in good health. Some libraries in this study had Jurkat cell RNA spiked in. The CDR3: CASSGEMGGHEQYF. The CDR3 DNA is TGTGCCAGCAGCGGCGAGATGGGGGGCCACGAGCAGTACTTC.